Each of the 24 T cell receptor beta chains below was sequenced from the same sample in a study of identical twins (dated by TCRdb to the mid-2010s). Libraries were made using 5' RACE. The sequencing machine was an Illumina HiSeq 2000. TCRdb reprocessing: public reads trimmed at Q25 with fastp, clones called with MiXCR, in-frame beta chains kept. Rows are combined by CDR3 protein, so each entry shows the most common genes and DNA. In all, the sample holds about 210,000 distinct CDR3 sequences, and around 10% of those were seen once. The top ten hold about 5.2% of the sample. Input material: memory (CD45RO+) T cells sorted from blood. The label giving this sample's cell subset or site can be read as: CD45RO+ enriched T cells. The source of these receptors is a woman between 18 and 29 years old in good health.

The chain is built from TRBV14 and TRBJ2-2, with TRBD2 matching 8 bases. With 7 bases clipped from V and 0 bases from J, the junction kept 1 base outside the gene matches. The germline CDR1 and CDR2 sequences are SGHDN and FVKESK. CDR3 length: 14 residues. DNA of the CDR3: TGTGCCAGCAAGACTAGCGCGAACACCGGGGAGCTGTTTTTT. Its translation is CASKTSANTGELFF. Together with reference TRBV14 and TRBJ2-2, the CDR3 gives the full variable domain: EAGVTQFPSHSVIEKGQTVTLRCDPISGHDNLYWYRRVMGKEIKFLLHFVKESKQDESGMPNNRFLAERTGGTYSTLKVQPAELEDSGVYFCASKTSANTGELFFGEGSRLTVL.

This clonotype was seen at least ten times. The chain links TRBV12-3 or TRBV12-4 to TRBJ2-7, with a possible D match to TRBD1 (7 bases). V lost 5 bases to trimming and J lost 4 bases, with 15 bases between them. This CDR3 contains 14 residues. The CDR3, as DNA: TGTGCCAGCAGTACGACCCAGGGGGGTTACGAGCAGTACTTC. Amino acid sequence: CASSTTQGGYEQYF.

This clonotype occurred a few times. This sequence joins TRBV9 and TRBJ1-6; 9 bases align to TRBD1. CDR1 SGDLS and CDR2 YYNGEE come from the germline V gene. The CDR3 loop spans 15 amino acids. V was pared by 0 bases and J by 14 bases, with 9 bases of the junction left unmatched. The CDR3 coding sequence is TGTGCCAGCAGCGTAGTGGGACAGGGTGATGGTGCCCTCCACTTT. Its protein product is CASSVVGQGDGALHF.

The chain joins TRBV2 to TRBJ2-5; D gene ambiguous. Trimming removed 7 bases at V and 4 bases at J, with 16 bases between. The CDR3 runs to 14 residues. Germline CDR1 SNHLY, CDR2 FYNNEI. The CDR3 region has the DNA TGTGCCAGCAATCCGAACCTACCCGGAGAGACCCAGTACTTC. The encoded protein is CASNPNLPGETQYF.

V gene TRBV9 combines with J gene TRBJ1-5, with D perhaps TRBD1 (6 bases). The CDR3 contains 16 residues. Trimming left V 1 base short and J 1 base short, with 12 bases between. Germline CDR1 and CDR2: SGDLS and YYNGEE. The CDR3 region is CASSVREGGSNQPQHF. In nucleotides, the CDR3 is TGTGCCAGCAGCGTAAGGGAGGGGGGAAGCAATCAGCCCCAGCATTTT.

This clonotype turned up a few times. V gene TRBV6-2 or TRBV6-3 combines with J gene TRBJ1-2; D is ambiguous. The CDR3 is made up of 17 amino acids. Germline V lookup: CDR1 MNHEY, CDR2 SVGEGT. The germline V and J ends were trimmed by 2 bases and 6 bases, with 22 bases remaining between them. CDR3 bases: TGTGCCAGCAGTTACGAAAGTGTGGGCAGGCGGCAGCATGGCTACACCTTC. Translated, it gives CASSYESVGRRQHGYTF.

This clonotype was seen more than once but under ten times. The J gene is TRBJ2-4, the V gene TRBV3-1; 12 bases align to TRBD2. The germline CDR1 and CDR2 sequences are LGHDT and YNNKEL (reference sequence). This CDR3 region has 17 residues. V shed 4 bases, J shed 8 bases, and the junction held 12 bases outside the gene matches. The CDR3 region is CASSPTPGLAGWDIQYF. In nucleotides, the CDR3 is TGTGCCAGCAGCCCCACCCCAGGACTAGCGGGATGGGACATTCAGTACTTC.

This clonotype was recorded a few times. This sequence joins TRBV20-1 and TRBJ1-1; D gene uncertain. The CDR3 covers 13 residues. Between the trimmed V and J ends, which lost 2 bases and 1 base, there was a span of 8 bases. Germline CDR1 reads DFQATT; CDR2 reads SNEGSKA (reference sequence). CDR3 residues: CSARQSWNTEAFF. The CDR3 DNA reads as TGCAGTGCTAGACAGTCATGGAACACTGAAGCTTTCTTT.

The rearrangement links TRBV24-1 to TRBJ2-5, with a possible D match to TRBD1 (6 bases). V lost 10 bases and J 3 bases, leaving 14 bases between the germline ends. The CDR3 is made up of 13 amino acids. The germline CDR1 and CDR2 sequences are KGHDR and SFDVKD. The CDR3, as DNA: TGTGCCACATCTCAGGGGATAGAAGAGACCCAGTACTTC. It translates to CATSQGIEETQYF.

CDR3 DNA sequence: TGTGCCAGCAGCTTAGTTCGGTCGGGGGAGACCCAGTACTTC. Protein: CASSLVRSGETQYF. This chain connects TRBV11-2 to TRBJ2-5, with D possibly TRBD2 on 5 matching bases. The V end lost 1 base, the J end lost 5 bases, and 11 bases lay between the germline ends. This CDR3 has 14 residues. CDR1 and CDR2 from the germline V gene are SGHAT and FQNNGV.

The chain has TRBV20-1 and TRBJ2-1, with 16 bases matching TRBD2. CDR1 and CDR2 (germline): DFQATT, SNEGSKA (reference sequence). J lost 7 bases, V lost 6 bases, and 9 bases had no gene match. The CDR3 is 16 amino acids. The DNA for the CDR3 is TGCAGTGCCATCGGGACTAGCGGGAGGGCACGGAATGAGCAGTTCTTC. Protein: CSAIGTSGRARNEQFF.

The CDR3 DNA follows: TGTGCCAGCAGCCAAGGGTACGCTAGCACTGAAGCTTTCTTT. Residues: CASSQGYASTEAFF. This sequence joins TRBV7-9 and TRBJ1-1; D is unresolved. Trimming took off 5 bases at V and 4 bases at J, with 14 bases between the two ends. This CDR3 is built from 14 residues. Germline loops: CDR1 SEHNR, CDR2 FQNEAQ (reference sequence).

This clonotype was seen more than once but under ten times. The J gene is TRBJ2-1, the V gene TRBV5-4; D uncertain. The germline V gene encodes CDR1 SGHNT and CDR2 YYREEE (reference sequence). The CDR3 sequence is 11 residues long. The V end was cut by 4 bases, the J end by 9 bases, with 8 bases between. The CDR3 reads CASSGISEQFF. CDR3 DNA sequence: TGTGCCAGCAGCGGAATTTCTGAGCAGTTCTTC. Supplemented by reference TRBV5-4 and TRBJ2-1, the full variable domain reads ETGVTQSPTHLIKTRGQQVTLRCSSQSGHNTVSWYQQALGQGPQFIFQYYREEENGRGNFPPRFSGLQFPNYSSELNVNALELDDSALYLCASSGISEQFFGPGTRLTVL.

This clonotype has ten or more counts. V is TRBV28 and J is TRBJ2-4; a possible D gene is TRBD2 (6 bases). The CDR3 is made up of 16 amino acids. Germline CDR1 MDHEN, CDR2 SYDVKM. V gave up 4 bases and J gave up 0 bases, with 13 bases separating them. CDR3 sequence reads: CASSSGSRIAKNIQYF. In DNA, the CDR3 is TGTGCCAGCAGTTCCGGGAGTCGCATAGCCAAAAACATTCAGTACTTC.

This clonotype was seen a handful of times. The V and J genes are TRBV9 and TRBJ2-2; D possibly corresponds to TRBD2 (5 bases). Germline V gene data show CDR1 as SGDLS and CDR2 as YYNGEE. Trimming removed 5 bases from V and 2 bases from J, with 10 bases in between. The CDR3 consists of 14 residues. For the CDR3, the DNA is TGTGCCAGCAGGAGGGCTCACAACACCGGGGAGCTGTTTTTT. Its protein is CASRRAHNTGELFF. Drawing the rest from reference TRBV9 and TRBJ2-2, the complete variable domain is DSGVTQTPKHLITATGQRVTLRCSPRSGDLSVYWYQQSLDQGLQFLIQYYNGEERAKGNILERFSAQQFPDLHSELNLSSLELGDSALYFCASRRAHNTGELFFGEGSRLTVL.

This clonotype showed up just a few times. The chain joins TRBV7-2 to TRBJ2-7; 7 bases line up with TRBD2. Germline V gives CDR1 SGHTA, CDR2 FQGNSA. V trimming: 1 base; J trimming: 1 base; junction bases outside the gene matches: 4. CDR3 length: 15 amino acids. In DNA, the CDR3 is TGTGCCAGCAGCTTAGGGGGGGGTGGGTCCTACGAGCAGTACTTC. Protein product: CASSLGGGGSYEQYF.

The chain has TRBV20-1 and TRBJ2-3; D is perhaps TRBD2 (6 bases). Germline CDR1 reads DFQATT; CDR2 reads SNEGSKA (reference sequence). V was pared by 0 bases and J by 6 bases, with 13 bases between. The CDR3 consists of 14 residues. CDR3 residues: CSARDSGSSDTQYF. The DNA for the CDR3 is TGCAGTGCTAGAGATTCCGGGAGTAGTGATACGCAGTATTTT.

This clonotype was counted only a few times. The chain recombines TRBV7-8 with TRBJ2-7, with D hard to call. This CDR3 is built from 15 residues. Germline lookup yields CDR1 SGHVS and CDR2 FQNEAQ. V was pared by 1 base and J by 6 bases, with 16 bases between. The CDR3 coding sequence is TGTGCCAGCAGCTTAGGTCTAACGAGACCGCGCGAGCAGTACTTC. The encoded protein is CASSLGLTRPREQYF. The variable domain in full, with the rest retrieved from reference TRBV7-8 and TRBJ2-7, is GAGVSQSPRYKVAKRGQDVALRCDPISGHVSLFWYQQALGQGPEFLTYFQNEAQLDKSGLPSDRFFAERPEGSVSTLKIQRTQQEDSAVYLCASSLGLTRPREQYFGPGTRLTVT.

This chain joins TRBV3-1 and TRBJ2-1; 9 positions agree with TRBD2. The CDR3 runs to 16 residues. The junction had 6 bases not matched to a gene; V was cut back by 1 base and J by 5 bases. The V gene's germline CDR1 is LGHDT and CDR2 YNNKEL (reference sequence). The CDR3 DNA follows: TGTGCCAGCAGCCAAGGGTTAGCGGGGGTAAACAATGAGCAGTTCTTC. Translating gives CASSQGLAGVNNEQFF.

Turning to this clonotype: The junction departs from germline at one end; a sequencing error may be responsible. The V call is TRBV6-2 or TRBV6-3, the J call TRBJ1-1, with 9 nucleotides matching TRBD1. There are 13 residues in the CDR3. Germline values: CDR1 MNHEY, CDR2 SVGEGT. The CDR3: CVSSWAGTGQAFF. As DNA, the CDR3 is TGTGTCAGCAGTTGGGCCGGGACAGGGCAAGCTTTCTTT.

The chain couples TRBV12-3 or TRBV12-4 to TRBJ2-7; D is uncertain. V lost 3 bases, J lost 3 bases, and 6 bases lay in between. This CDR3 spans 12 amino acids. CDR3 amino acids: CASSFRLYEQYF. Here the CDR3 DNA reads TGTGCCAGCAGTTTTAGGCTCTACGAGCAGTACTTC.

V is TRBV6-2 or TRBV6-3 and J is TRBJ2-5; TRBD2 matches 8 bases. The V gene's germline CDR1 is MNHEY and CDR2 SVGEGT. The CDR3 sequence is 16 residues long. V was clipped by 3 bases and J by 6 bases; unmatched bases: 12. The CDR3 DNA sequence: TGTGCCAGCAGTTATGACAATAAGCGGGAGTCGAAGACCCAGTACTTC. Translation gives CASSYDNKRESKTQYF.

This clonotype occurred many times. The genes are TRBV10-1 and TRBJ2-3, with 7 bases aligning to TRBD1. The CDR3 is 16 residues long. V trimming: 3 bases; J trimming: 1 base; junction bases outside the gene matches: 7. The germline CDR1 and CDR2 sequences are WNHNN and SYGVQD (reference sequence). The CDR3 DNA sequence: TGCGCCAGCAGTGACAGGACAGGCGGCGGCACAGATACGCAGTATTTT. This codes for CASSDRTGGGTDTQYF.

This clonotype was seen a few times. V usage is TRBV20-1 and J usage is TRBJ2-7, with 8 bases lining up with TRBD2. V gave up 0 bases and J gave up 4 bases; unmatched junction bases: 11. The CDR3 contains 16 residues. Germline V gene sequence: CDR1 DFQATT, CDR2 SNEGSKA (reference sequence). The CDR3 is CSARDSSGRNLYEQYF. CDR3 sequence (DNA): TGCAGTGCTAGAGATTCCAGCGGGAGAAACTTGTACGAGCAGTACTTC.